These T cell receptor beta chains were read from a single sample in a study of cytomegalovirus exposure and HLA in healthy donors. Data came from immunoSEQ multiplex PCR; TCRdb stores just in-frame clones and leaves some out. The sample has 150,000 to 200,000 clones; 75% to 90% are singletons. What was sequenced was PBMCs. Receptor source: a boy under 10 years old in good health and CMV-seronegative. CDR3s include the opening cysteine and the closing phenylalanine or tryptophan. The order of the fields is J gene, D gene, V gene, clone size, CDR3 protein, CDR3 DNA. A D gene is named only where the DNA matches it firmly. The size of a clone is reported for some rows only, either as once, few or many, or as a class for expanded clones.

>TRBJ1-1|TRBD1|TRBV12-5|NA
CASGLDRGQAFF
TGTGCTAGTGGTTTGGACAGGGGTCAAGCTTTCTTT
>TRBJ1-1|TRBD1|TRBV5-1|NA
CASSPRTGRETNEAFF
TGCGCCAGCAGCCCCCGGACAGGGAGGGAAACGAATGAAGCTTTCTTT
>TRBJ2-1|TRBD2|TRBV29-1|few
CSVWLAANNEQFF
TGCAGCGTTTGGCTAGCGGCGAATAATGAGCAGTTCTTC
>TRBJ1-1|NA|TRBV6-5|NA
CASSGAISQAEAFF
TGTGCCAGCAGTGGGGCGATCTCTCAGGCTGAAGCTTTCTTT
>TRBJ2-1|TRBD2|TRBV7-9|NA
CASSAWGGTSGSSEQFF
TGTGCCAGCTCCGCTTGGGGGGGGACTAGCGGGAGCAGTGAGCAGTTCTTC
>TRBJ1-5|NA|TRBV6-1|NA
CASSGGVEVNQPQHF
TGTGCCAGCAGTGGGGGGGTTGAAGTCAATCAGCCCCAGCATTTT
>TRBJ1-1|NA|TRBV21-1|NA
CASSTLGHSSDTEAFF
TGTGCCAGCAGCACCCTAGGACATTCCTCGGACACTGAAGCTTTCTTT
>TRBJ2-7|NA|TRBV7-9|NA
CASSLWGDEQYF
TGTGCCAGCAGCTTATGGGGGGACGAGCAGTACTTC
>TRBJ1-3|TRBD1|TRBV5-4|NA
CASSLGQGHSGNTIYF
TGTGCCAGCAGCTTGGGACAGGGCCACTCTGGAAACACCATATATTTT
>TRBJ2-3|TRBD1|TRBV5-1|NA
CASSAGTVLDTQYF
TGCGCCAGCAGCGCCGGGACAGTTTTAGATACGCAGTATTTT
>TRBJ2-1|NA|TRBV29-1|NA
CSVDTGISYNEQFF
TGCAGCGTTGATACAGGGATCTCCTACAATGAGCAGTTCTTC
>TRBJ2-7|TRBD2|TRBV14|NA
CASSPGLLLAGRWEQYF
TGTGCCAGCAGCCCCGGCCTCCTACTAGCGGGACGCTGGGAGCAGTACTTC
>TRBJ2-1|NA|TRBV30|NA
CAWRDSSSYNEQFF
TGTGCCTGGAGGGACAGTAGCTCCTACAATGAGCAGTTCTTC
>TRBJ2-1|NA|TRBV18|once
CASSGYRAEQFF
TGTGCCAGCTCAGGCTACAGGGCTGAGCAGTTCTTC
>TRBJ1-1|TRBD1|TRBV2|NA
CASSSDRVGEAFF
TGTGCCAGCAGTTCCGACAGGGTGGGTGAAGCTTTCTTT
>TRBJ1-2|NA|TRBV11-2|NA
CASSLVGQRLYGYTF
TGTGCCAGCAGCTTAGTCGGACAGCGCCTATATGGCTACACCTTC
>TRBJ1-2|NA|TRBV28|NA
CASSWIRLANYGYTF
TGTGCCAGCAGTTGGATCCGGCTAGCGAACTATGGCTACACCTTC
>TRBJ2-5|NA|TRBV4-1|NA
CASSQVGQGARETQYF
TGCGCCAGCAGCCAAGTGGGTCAAGGGGCTCGGGAGACCCAGTACTTC
>TRBJ1-1|NA|TRBV10-1|NA
CASSVKLNTEAFF
TGCGCCAGCAGTGTTAAGCTAAACACTGAAGCTTTCTTT
>TRBJ2-2|TRBD1|TRBV29-1|NA
CSVELWDRANTGELFF
TGCAGCGTTGAACTCTGGGACAGAGCGAACACCGGGGAGCTGTTTTTT
>TRBJ1-2|NA|TRBV5-1|NA
CASSLVVPQVNGYTF
TGCGCCAGCAGCTTGGTCGTCCCACAAGTAAATGGCTACACCTTC
>TRBJ2-2|TRBD2|TRBV2|few
CASRGLAGVNTGELFF
TGTGCCAGCAGGGGACTAGCGGGGGTTAACACCGGGGAGCTGTTTTTT
>TRBJ2-7|TRBD2|TRBV2|once
CASSLPGTSGSRYSYEQYF
TGTGCCAGCAGCCTACCCGGGACTAGCGGGAGCCGATACTCCTACGAGCAGTACTTC
>TRBJ1-2|NA|TRBV29-1|NA
CSVELEGQRYGYTF
TGCAGCGTTGAACTGGAAGGACAGCGCTATGGCTACACCTTC
>TRBJ1-5|NA|TRBV19|NA
CASSITRYNQPQHF
TGTGCCAGTAGTATTACCAGATACAATCAGCCCCAGCATTTT
>TRBJ2-5|TRBD1|TRBV5-1|NA
CASSPTGGKETQYF
TGCGCCAGCAGCCCGACAGGGGGAAAAGAGACCCAGTACTTC
>TRBJ1-1|NA|TRBV28|NA
CASSRQVTEAFF
TGTGCCAGCAGCCGTCAGGTTACTGAAGCTTTCTTT
>TRBJ2-3|NA|TRBV6-4|NA
CASSDSFSQGPDTQYF
TGTGCCAGCAGTGACTCGTTTAGCCAGGGGCCAGATACGCAGTATTTT
>TRBJ2-7|TRBD1|TRBV6-6|NA
CASSARQGFWIGEQYF
TGTGCCAGCAGTGCCCGACAGGGTTTCTGGATTGGCGAGCAGTACTTC
>TRBJ2-7|TRBD2|TRBV5-6|NA
CATHVRGSTYEQYF
TGTGCCACCCATGTGCGGGGGAGCACCTACGAGCAGTACTTC
>TRBJ2-7|TRBD1|TRBV15|NA
CATSRDSGGHYEQYF
TGTGCCACCAGCAGAGATTCAGGGGGCCACTACGAGCAGTACTTC
>TRBJ2-3|TRBD2|TRBV6-5|NA
CASSYPTSGGTDTQYF
TGTGCCAGCAGTTACCCTACTAGCGGGGGCACAGATACGCAGTATTTT